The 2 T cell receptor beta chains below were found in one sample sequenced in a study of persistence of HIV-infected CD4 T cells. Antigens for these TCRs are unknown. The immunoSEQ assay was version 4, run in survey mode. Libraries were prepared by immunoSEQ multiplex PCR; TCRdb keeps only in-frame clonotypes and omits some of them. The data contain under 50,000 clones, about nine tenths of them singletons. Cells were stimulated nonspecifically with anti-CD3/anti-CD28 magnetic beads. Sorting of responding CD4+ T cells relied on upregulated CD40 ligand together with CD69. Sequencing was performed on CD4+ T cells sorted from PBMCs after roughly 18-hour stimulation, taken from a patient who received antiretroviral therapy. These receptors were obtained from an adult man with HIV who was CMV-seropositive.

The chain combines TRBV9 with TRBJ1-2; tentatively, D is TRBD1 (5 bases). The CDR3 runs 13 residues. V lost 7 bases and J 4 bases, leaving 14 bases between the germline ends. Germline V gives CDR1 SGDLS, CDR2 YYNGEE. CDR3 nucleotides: TGTGCCAGCGGGAGACAGAGCCCCTATGGCTACACCTTC. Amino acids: CASGRQSPYGYTF.

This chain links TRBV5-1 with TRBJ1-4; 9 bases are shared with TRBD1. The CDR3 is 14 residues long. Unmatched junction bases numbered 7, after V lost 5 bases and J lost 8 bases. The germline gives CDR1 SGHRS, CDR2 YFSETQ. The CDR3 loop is CASRFTGGQEKLFF. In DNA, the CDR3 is TGCGCCAGCAGATTTACAGGGGGCCAAGAAAAACTGTTTTTT.